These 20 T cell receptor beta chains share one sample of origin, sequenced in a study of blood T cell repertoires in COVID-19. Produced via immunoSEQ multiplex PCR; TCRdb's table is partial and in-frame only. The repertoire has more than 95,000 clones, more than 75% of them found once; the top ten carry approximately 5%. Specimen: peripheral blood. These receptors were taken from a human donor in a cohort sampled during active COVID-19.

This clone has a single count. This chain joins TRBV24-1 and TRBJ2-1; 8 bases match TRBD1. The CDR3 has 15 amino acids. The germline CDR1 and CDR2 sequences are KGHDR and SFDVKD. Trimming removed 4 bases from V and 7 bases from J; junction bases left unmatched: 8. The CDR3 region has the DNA TGTGCCACCAGTGACTCCCCGACAGGGGTGAATGAGCAGTTCTTC. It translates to CATSDSPTGVNEQFF.

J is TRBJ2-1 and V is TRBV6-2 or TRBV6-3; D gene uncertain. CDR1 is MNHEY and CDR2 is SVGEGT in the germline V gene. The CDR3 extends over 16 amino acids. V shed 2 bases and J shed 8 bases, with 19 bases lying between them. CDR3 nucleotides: TGTGCCAGCAGTTACATGGTTCCCAGCCGAGGCGATGAGCAGTTCTTC. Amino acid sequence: CASSYMVPSRGDEQFF.

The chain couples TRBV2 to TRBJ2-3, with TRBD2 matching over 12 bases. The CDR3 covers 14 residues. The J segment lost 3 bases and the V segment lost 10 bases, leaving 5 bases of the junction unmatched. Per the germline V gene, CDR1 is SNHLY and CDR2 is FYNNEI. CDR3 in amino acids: CATAGLAGTDTQYF. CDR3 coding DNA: TGTGCCACTGCGGGACTAGCGGGTACAGATACGCAGTATTTT.

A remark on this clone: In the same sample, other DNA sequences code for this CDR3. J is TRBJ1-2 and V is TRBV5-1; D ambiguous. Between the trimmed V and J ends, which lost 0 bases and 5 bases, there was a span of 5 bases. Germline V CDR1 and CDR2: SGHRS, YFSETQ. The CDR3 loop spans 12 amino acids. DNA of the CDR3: TGCGCCAGCAGCTTGGCGGGGTATGGCTACACCTTC. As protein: CASSLAGYGYTF.

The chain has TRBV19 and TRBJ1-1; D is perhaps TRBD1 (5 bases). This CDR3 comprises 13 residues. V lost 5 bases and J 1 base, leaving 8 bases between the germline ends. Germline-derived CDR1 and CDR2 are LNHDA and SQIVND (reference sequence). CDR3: CASSDRENTEAFF. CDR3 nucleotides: TGTGCCAGTAGTGACAGAGAGAACACTGAAGCTTTCTTT.

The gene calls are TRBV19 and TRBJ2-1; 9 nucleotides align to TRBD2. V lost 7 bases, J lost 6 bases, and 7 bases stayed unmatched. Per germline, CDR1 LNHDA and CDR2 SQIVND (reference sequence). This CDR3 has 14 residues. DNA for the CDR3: TGTGCCAGTAAAGGGACTAGCTTTTCCAATGAGCAGTTCTTC. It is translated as CASKGTSFSNEQFF.

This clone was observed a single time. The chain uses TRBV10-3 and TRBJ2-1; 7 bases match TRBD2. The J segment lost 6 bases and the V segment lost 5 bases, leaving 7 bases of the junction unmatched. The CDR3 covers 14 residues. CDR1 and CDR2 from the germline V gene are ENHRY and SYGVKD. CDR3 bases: TGTGCCATCAGTAAAGGAGCGGGGTCCAATGAGCAGTTCTTC. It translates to CAISKGAGSNEQFF.

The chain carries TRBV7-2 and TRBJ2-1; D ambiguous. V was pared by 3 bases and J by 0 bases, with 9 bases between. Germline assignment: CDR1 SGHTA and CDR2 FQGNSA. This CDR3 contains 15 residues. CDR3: CASSFGHNSYNEQFF. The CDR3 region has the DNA TGTGCCAGCAGCTTTGGGCATAACTCCTACAATGAGCAGTTCTTC.

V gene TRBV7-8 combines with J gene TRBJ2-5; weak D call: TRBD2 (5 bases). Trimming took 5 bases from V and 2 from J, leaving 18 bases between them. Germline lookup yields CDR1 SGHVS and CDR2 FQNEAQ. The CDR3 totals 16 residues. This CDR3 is CASSPRGVVGQETQYF. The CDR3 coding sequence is TGTGCCAGCAGCCCCCGGGGAGTAGTAGGTCAAGAGACCCAGTACTTC.

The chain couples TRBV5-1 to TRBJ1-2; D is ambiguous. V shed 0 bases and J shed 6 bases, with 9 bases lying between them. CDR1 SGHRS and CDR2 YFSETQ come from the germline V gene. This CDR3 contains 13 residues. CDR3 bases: TGCGCCAGCAGCTTGGGAGGGAATGATGGCTACACCTTC. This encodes CASSLGGNDGYTF.

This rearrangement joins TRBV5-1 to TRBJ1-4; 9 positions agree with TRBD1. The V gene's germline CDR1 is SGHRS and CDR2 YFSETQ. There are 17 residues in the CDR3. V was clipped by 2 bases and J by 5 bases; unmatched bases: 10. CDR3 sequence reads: CASSFSYRDRVNEKLFF. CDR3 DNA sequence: TGCGCCAGCAGCTTCTCATACCGGGACAGGGTCAATGAAAAACTGTTTTTT.

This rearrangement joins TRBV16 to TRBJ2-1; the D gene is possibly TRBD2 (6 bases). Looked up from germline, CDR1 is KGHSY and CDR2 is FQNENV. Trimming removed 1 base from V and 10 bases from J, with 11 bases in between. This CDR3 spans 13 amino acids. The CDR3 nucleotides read TGTGCCAGCAGCCAATTTGTGGGAGGCGAGCAGTTCTTC. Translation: CASSQFVGGEQFF. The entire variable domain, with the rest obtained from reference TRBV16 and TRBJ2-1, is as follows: GEEVAQTPKHLVRGEGQKAKLYCAPIKGHSYVFWYQQVLKNEFKFLISFQNENVFDETGMPKERFSAKCLPNSPCSLEIQATKLEDSAVYFCASSQFVGGEQFFGPGTRLTVL.

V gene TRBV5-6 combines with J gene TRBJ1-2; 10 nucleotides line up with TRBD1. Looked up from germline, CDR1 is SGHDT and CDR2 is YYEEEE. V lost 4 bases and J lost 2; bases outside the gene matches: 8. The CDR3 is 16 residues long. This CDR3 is CASSPGQGSPNYGYTF. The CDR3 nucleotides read TGTGCCAGCAGCCCGGGACAGGGGTCCCCGAACTATGGCTACACCTTC.

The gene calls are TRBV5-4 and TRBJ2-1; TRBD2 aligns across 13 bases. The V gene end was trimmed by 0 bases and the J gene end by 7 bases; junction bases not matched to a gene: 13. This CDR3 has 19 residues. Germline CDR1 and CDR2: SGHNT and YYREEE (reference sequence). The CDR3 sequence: CASSLVRTSGRSLRNEQFF. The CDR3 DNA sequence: TGTGCCAGCAGCTTGGTGAGGACTAGCGGGAGAAGTTTAAGGAATGAGCAGTTCTTC.

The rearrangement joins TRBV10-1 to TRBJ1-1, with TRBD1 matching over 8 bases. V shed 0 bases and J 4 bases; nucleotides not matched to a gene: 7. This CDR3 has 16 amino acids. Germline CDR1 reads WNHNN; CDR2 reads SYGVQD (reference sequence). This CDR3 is CASSESLGQGSTEAFF. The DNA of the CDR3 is TGCGCCAGCAGTGAGTCTCTAGGACAGGGAAGCACTGAAGCTTTCTTT.

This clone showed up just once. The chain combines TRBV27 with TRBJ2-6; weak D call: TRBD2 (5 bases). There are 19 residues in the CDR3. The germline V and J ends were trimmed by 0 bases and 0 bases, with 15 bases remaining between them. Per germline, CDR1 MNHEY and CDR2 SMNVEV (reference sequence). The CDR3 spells CASSLSAASIYSGANVLTF. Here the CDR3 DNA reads TGTGCCAGCAGTTTATCGGCGGCTAGCATCTACTCTGGGGCCAACGTCCTGACTTTC. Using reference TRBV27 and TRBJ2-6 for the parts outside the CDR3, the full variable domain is EAQVTQNPRYLITVTGKKLTVTCSQNMNHEYMSWYRQDPGLGLRQIYYSMNVEVTDKGDVPEGYKVSRKEKRNFPLILESPSPNQTSLYFCASSLSAASIYSGANVLTFGAGSRLTVL.

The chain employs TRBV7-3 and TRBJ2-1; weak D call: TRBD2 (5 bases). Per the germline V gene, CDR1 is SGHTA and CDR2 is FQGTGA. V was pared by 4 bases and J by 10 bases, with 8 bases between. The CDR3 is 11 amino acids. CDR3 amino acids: CASSSGKEQFF. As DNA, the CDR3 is TGTGCCAGCAGCTCCGGGAAAGAGCAGTTCTTC.

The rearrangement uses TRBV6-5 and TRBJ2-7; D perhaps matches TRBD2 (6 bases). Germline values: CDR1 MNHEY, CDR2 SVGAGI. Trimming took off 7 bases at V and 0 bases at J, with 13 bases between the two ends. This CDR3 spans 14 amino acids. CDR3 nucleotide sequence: TGTGCCAGCATGGCGGAGGGGAGCTCCTACGAGCAGTACTTC. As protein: CASMAEGSSYEQYF.

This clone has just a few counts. CDR3 residues: CASSFSREAFF. For the CDR3, the DNA is TGTGCCAGCAGCTTTAGTCGTGAAGCTTTCTTT. The chain carries TRBV28 and TRBJ1-1, with D unclear. This CDR3 has 11 residues. Germline CDR1 is MDHEN and CDR2 is SYDVKM. Trimming shortened V by 6 bases and J by 7 bases, and 9 bases separated the two germline ends.

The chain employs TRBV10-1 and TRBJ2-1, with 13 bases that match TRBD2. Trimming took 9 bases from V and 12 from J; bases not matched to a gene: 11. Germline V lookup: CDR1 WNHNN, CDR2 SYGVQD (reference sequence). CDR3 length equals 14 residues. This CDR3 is CARWGTSGKIGQFF. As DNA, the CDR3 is TGCGCCAGATGGGGGACTAGCGGGAAAATCGGGCAGTTCTTC.